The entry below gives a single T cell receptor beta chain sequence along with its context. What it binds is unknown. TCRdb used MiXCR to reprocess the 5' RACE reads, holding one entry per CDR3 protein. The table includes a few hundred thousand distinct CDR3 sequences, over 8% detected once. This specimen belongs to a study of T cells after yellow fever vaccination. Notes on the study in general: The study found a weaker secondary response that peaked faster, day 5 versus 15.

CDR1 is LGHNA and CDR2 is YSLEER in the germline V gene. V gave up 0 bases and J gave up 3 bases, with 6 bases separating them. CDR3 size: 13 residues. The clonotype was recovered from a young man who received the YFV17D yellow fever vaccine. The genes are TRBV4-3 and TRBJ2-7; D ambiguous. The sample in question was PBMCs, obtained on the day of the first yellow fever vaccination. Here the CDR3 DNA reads TGCGCCAGCAGCCAAGACGTTGGCTACGAGCAGTACTTC. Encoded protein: CASSQDVGYEQYF.